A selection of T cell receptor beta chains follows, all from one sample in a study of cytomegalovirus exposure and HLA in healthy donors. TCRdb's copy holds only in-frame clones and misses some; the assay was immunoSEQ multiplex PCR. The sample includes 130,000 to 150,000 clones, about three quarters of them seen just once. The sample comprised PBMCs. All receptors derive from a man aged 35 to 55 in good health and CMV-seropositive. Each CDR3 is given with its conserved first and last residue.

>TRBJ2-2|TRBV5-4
CASSPGGTANTGELFF
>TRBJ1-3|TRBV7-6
CASSAQAKLNTIYF
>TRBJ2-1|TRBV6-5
CASSYDDSYNEQFF
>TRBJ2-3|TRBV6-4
CASSTTSLDTQYF
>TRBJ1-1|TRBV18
CASSPRWEMNTEAFF
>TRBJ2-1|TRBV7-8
CASSLNPSGSTYSEQFF
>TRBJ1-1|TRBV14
CASSQDRTGEDEAFF
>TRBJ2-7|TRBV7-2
CASSLAGSGSYEQYF
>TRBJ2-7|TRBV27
CASGPASGNTYEQYF
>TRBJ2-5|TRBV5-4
CASSHWDSQETQYF
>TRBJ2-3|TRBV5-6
CASSLRGSTDTQYF
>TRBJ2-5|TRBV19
CASRSSALQETQYF
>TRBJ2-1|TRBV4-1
CASSQTDRRANEQFF
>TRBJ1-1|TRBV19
CASSPWTQLNTEAFF
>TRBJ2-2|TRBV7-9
CANGGLAGAGELFF
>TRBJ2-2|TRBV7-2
CASSSRTKSGELFF
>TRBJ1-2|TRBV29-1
CSAYSSGYTF
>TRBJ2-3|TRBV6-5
CASSYLNRYTDTQYF
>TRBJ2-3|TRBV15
CATRDFGSTGTDTQYF
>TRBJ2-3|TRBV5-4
CASRLSTDTQYF
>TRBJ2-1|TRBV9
CASSVGLAGAWEQFF
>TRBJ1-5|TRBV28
CASRLIQGGQPQHF
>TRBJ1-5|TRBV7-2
CASSQTGLGNQPQHF
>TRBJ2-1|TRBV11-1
CASSFSGGDSKQQFF
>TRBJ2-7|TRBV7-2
CASSLRESGQVPTYEQYF
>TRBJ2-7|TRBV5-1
CASSSVAGVLYEQYF
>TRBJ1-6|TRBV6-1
CASSDKSTGRAYNSPLHF
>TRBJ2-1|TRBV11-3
CASSPGVATNEQFF
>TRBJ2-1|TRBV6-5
CASSRTGGNEQFF
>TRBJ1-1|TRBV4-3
CASSQDPPGTGGYRTEAFF
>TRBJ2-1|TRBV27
CASSPLAGDNEQFF
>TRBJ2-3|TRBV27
CASSLMGGIGTDTQYF
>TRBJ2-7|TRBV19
CASSPGTSLSLDEQYF
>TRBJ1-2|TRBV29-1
CSVDEGQENGYTF
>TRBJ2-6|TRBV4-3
CASSQDGPSGANVLTF
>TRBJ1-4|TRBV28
CASSPWSGTRKKLFF
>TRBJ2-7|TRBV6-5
CASSGGQGLREQYF
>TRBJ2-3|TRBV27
CASTSGGRTDTQYF
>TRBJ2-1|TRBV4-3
CASSQAGLADSNEQFF
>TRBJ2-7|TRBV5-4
CASRPSGRFPYEQYF
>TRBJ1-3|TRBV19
CAKNLRASRNTIYF
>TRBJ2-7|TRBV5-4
CASGMAGTGGSEQYF
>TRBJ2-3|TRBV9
CASSSHSRGGSSADTQYF
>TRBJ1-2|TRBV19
CASIRSTGDTYGYTF
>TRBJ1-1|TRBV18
CASSPPNREVSEAFF
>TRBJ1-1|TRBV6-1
CASSEARAFF
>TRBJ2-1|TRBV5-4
CASSLRVAGSYNEQFF
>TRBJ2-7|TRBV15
CATSRAVYGGQYF
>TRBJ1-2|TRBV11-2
CASSPGTGRGYGYTF
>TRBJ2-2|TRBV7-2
CASSYLASGRVRTGELFF
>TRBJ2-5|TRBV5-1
CATADSPQETQYF
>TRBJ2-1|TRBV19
CASSPWTGFRNEQFF
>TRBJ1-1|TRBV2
CASSEASVNTEAFF
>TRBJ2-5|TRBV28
CASSLSLAGAQETQYF
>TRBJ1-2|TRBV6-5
CATTGFGPNDGYTF
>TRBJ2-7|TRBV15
CATSSWGQGAYEQYF
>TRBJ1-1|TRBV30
CAWGSGTGTTEAFF
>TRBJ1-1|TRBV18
CASSPRGGPLDTEAFF
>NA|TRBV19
CASSISLQRTYEQYF